This passage covers 10 T cell receptor beta chains from one sample sequenced in a study of Graves' ophthalmopathy and Graves' hyperthyroidism. Transcripts of RNA were the source for amplifying TCR beta CDR3 regions. Second-round multiplex PCR followed a first-round RT-PCR using HTBI primers. TCRdb ran MiXCR on the multiplex PCR reads and lists one entry per CDR3 protein. The sample lists roughly 350,000 distinct CDR3 sequences, about a sixth seen once, with 2.4% in the top ten. The specimen sequenced was peripheral blood. The receptors derive from an adult woman with stable Graves' hyperthyroidism.

The V gene is TRBV7-2, the J gene TRBJ2-2, with D possibly being TRBD2 (6 bases). V dropped 5 bases and J dropped 2 bases, with 12 bases sitting between them. Germline assignment: CDR1 SGHTA and CDR2 FQGNSA. There are 15 residues in the CDR3. The CDR3 DNA sequence: TGTGCCAGCAGCAAGACGACTAGAAACACCGGGGAGCTGTTTTTT. It translates to CASSKTTRNTGELFF.

This clonotype was recorded at least ten times. The CDR3 loop reads CAISDTRTYEQYF. For the CDR3, the DNA is TGTGCCATCAGTGATACCCGAACCTACGAGCAGTACTTC. This chain connects TRBV10-3 to TRBJ2-7; D gene ambiguous. The CDR3 contains 13 residues. V was pared by 3 bases and J by 2 bases, with 8 bases between. Germline V gene data show CDR1 as ENHRY and CDR2 as SYGVKD.

This clonotype was counted at least ten times. The chain links TRBV3-1 to TRBJ1-1; D is unresolved. CDR3 size: 15 residues. V was shortened by 0 bases and J by 0 bases, with 8 bases between the two germline ends. Germline CDR1 LGHDT, CDR2 YNNKEL (reference sequence). The CDR3 sequence is CASSQDPDLNTEAFF. Here the CDR3 DNA reads TGTGCCAGCAGCCAAGATCCGGATTTGAACACTGAAGCTTTCTTT. The entire variable domain, with the rest obtained from reference TRBV3-1 and TRBJ1-1, is as follows: DTAVSQTPKYLVTQMGNDKSIKCEQNLGHDTMYWYKQDSKKFLKIMFSYNNKELIINETVPNRFSPKSPDKAHLNLHINSLELGDSAVYFCASSQDPDLNTEAFFGQGTRLTVV.

This clonotype was picked up many times. V is TRBV2 and J is TRBJ1-2; 10 positions agree with TRBD1. V lost 5 bases and J lost 2; bases outside the gene matches: 5. The CDR3 is 15 amino acids. Germline-derived CDR1 and CDR2 are SNHLY and FYNNEI. CDR3 sequence: CASSRQGAPNYGYTF. CDR3 sequence (DNA): TGTGCCAGCAGTCGACAGGGGGCCCCAAACTATGGCTACACCTTC.

There are many counts of this clonotype. The chain recombines TRBV29-1 with TRBJ2-7; the D gene is possibly TRBD1 (6 bases). This CDR3 spans 15 amino acids. The germline V gene has CDR1 SQVTM and CDR2 ANQGSEA. V was cut by 6 bases and J by 0 bases, with 18 bases left in between. CDR3 sequence: CSVARTEFSSYEQYF. CDR3 bases: TGCAGCGTAGCTAGGACAGAGTTTAGCTCCTACGAGCAGTACTTC.

The V call is TRBV9, the J call TRBJ2-6; D uncertain. In germline, CDR1 is SGDLS, CDR2 YYNGEE. V was clipped by 3 bases and J by 0 bases, with 10 bases between them. CDR3 length equals 16 residues. The CDR3: CASSAQFGSGANVLTF. CDR3 coding DNA: TGTGCCAGCAGCGCCCAATTCGGCTCTGGGGCCAACGTCCTGACTTTC.

Remarks on this clonotype: Being one base from a much bigger clone, this may be a read error. The V and J genes are TRBV9 and TRBJ2-7; 8 positions agree with TRBD2. The CDR3 extends over 15 amino acids. After removal of 3 bases from V and 4 bases from J, the junction contained 9 bases not matched to a gene. Germline values: CDR1 SGDLS, CDR2 YYNGEE. Here the CDR3 DNA reads TGTGCCAGCAGCGCCGGGGTGCGGGAGGATTACGAGCAGTACTTC. Its protein is CASSAGVREDYEQYF.

V usage is TRBV12-3 or TRBV12-4 and J usage is TRBJ1-5; 11 bases are shared with TRBD1. V lost 5 bases to trimming and J lost 6 bases; unmatched junction nucleotides: 6. CDR3 length equals 15 residues. The CDR3 region has the DNA TGTGCCAGCAGTCCCGGACAGGGGGCGGTTCAGCCCCAGCATTTT. Encoded protein: CASSPGQGAVQPQHF.

The chain carries TRBV6-1 and TRBJ2-7; D is undetermined. Deletions cut 0 bases from V and 9 bases from J, with 15 bases between. The CDR3 has 14 amino acids. Germline CDR1 MNHNS, CDR2 SASEGT. The CDR3 region is CASSEAERPHGQYF. The CDR3, as DNA: TGTGCCAGCAGTGAAGCGGAGAGACCCCACGGGCAGTACTTC.

This clonotype was observed a handful of times. Sequence at one end of the junction differs from germline and may be a read error. This rearrangement joins TRBV5-1 to TRBJ2-4, with D possibly called TRBD1 or TRBD2 (7 bases each). CDR1 and CDR2 (germline): SGHRS, YFSETQ. The CDR3 is made up of 15 amino acids. The CDR3 coding sequence is TGCGCCAGCAGCTTTATGGGAGGGACAGTCAACATTAAGTACTTC. Translated: CASSFMGGTVNIKYF.